Sequencing of this TCR beta chain was carried out in a study of cytomegalovirus exposure and HLA in healthy donors. The PCR had 60 Vbeta and 13 Jbeta primers. Using immunoSEQ multiplex PCR, the repertoire was profiled, and TCRdb retains in-frame clones only, with some absent. The repertoire holds about 140,000 clones, roughly 80% seen once, with around 3.7% in the top ten. The V gene's germline CDR1 is GTSNPN and CDR2 SVGIG (reference sequence). This CDR3 has 14 amino acids. The V and J ends lost 3 bases and 5 bases respectively, with 13 bases between them. The chain recombines TRBV30 with TRBJ2-2; a possible D gene is TRBD1 (6 bases). The TCR originated in a male donor in good health and CMV-seronegative. The sample was PBMCs. The CDR3 DNA is TGTGCCTGGAGGGCAGGGGTTTTAACCGGGGAGCTGTTTTTT. This translates into CAWRAGVLTGELFF. Supplemented by reference TRBV30 and TRBJ2-2, the full variable domain reads SQTIHQWPATLVQPVGSPLSLECTVEGTSNPNLYWYRQAAGRGLQLLFYSVGIGQISSEVPQNLSASRPQDRQFILSSKKLLLSDSGFYLCAWRAGVLTGELFFGEGSRLTVL.